A selection of T cell receptor beta chains follows, all from one sample in a study of shared clonotypes between healthy human individuals. The method was immunoSEQ multiplex PCR; TCRdb's version includes in-frame clones alone and lacks a portion of them. This table holds over a million clones, more than 95% found once. The sequenced material came from naive CD4+ T cells sorted from blood. These receptors originate from a young man in good health. Each CDR3 is given with its conserved first and last residue. The D gene is left open where the match is weak. Size tells how often a clone was seen (once, few, many) or the class of an expanded clone, and some rows leave it out.

d_call,v_call,j_call,clone_size,cdr3_nt,cdr3_aa
TRBD2,TRBV7-9,TRBJ2-5,-,TGTGCCAGCAGCCCCCGACTAGCGGGAGAGGGATTCGGAGAGACCCAGTACTTC,CASSPRLAGEGFGETQYF
-,TRBV9,TRBJ2-5,once,TGTGCCAGCAGCGCGTATCCAGTTCCATCTTATCCGGGATCACGAGAGACCCAGTACTTC,CASSAYPVPSYPGSRETQYF
-,TRBV11-3,TRBJ2-3,-,TGTGCCAGCAGCCCCCAAGGGACAACTAGCACAGATACGCAGTATTTT,CASSPQGTTSTDTQYF
TRBD1,TRBV6-5,TRBJ2-7,-,TGTGCCAGCAGGTCGACAGGGTACTACGAGCAGTACTTC,CASRSTGYYEQYF
-,TRBV5-5,TRBJ1-3,-,TGTGCCAGCAGCTTGGTGGGCAGATCTGGAAACACCATATATTTT,CASSLVGRSGNTIYF
-,TRBV28,TRBJ2-3,-,TGTGCCAGCAGTTTCTGGACAGGCGGGGGAGATACGCAGTATTTT,CASSFWTGGGDTQYF
-,TRBV5-6,TRBJ1-3,-,TGTGCCAGCAGCTTCGGGTTTAGCTCTGGAAACACCATATATTTT,CASSFGFSSGNTIYF
-,TRBV7-6,TRBJ1-5,-,TGTGCCAGCAGCTTAGGGGACAACAATCAGCCCCAGCATTTT,CASSLGDNNQPQHF
-,TRBV7-2,TRBJ2-3,-,TGTGCCAGCAGCCCCAGACGTGACAGGAAAGATACGCAGTATTTT,CASSPRRDRKDTQYF
TRBD1,TRBV5-1,TRBJ1-1,-,TGCGCCAGCAGGCGACCAACAGGGGGCATTGAGGACACTGAAGCTTTCTTT,CASRRPTGGIEDTEAFF
TRBD1,TRBV9,TRBJ1-3,once,TGTGCCAGCAGCCCCGTACAGGGGGCCTTTTCTGGAAACACCATATATTTT,CASSPVQGAFSGNTIYF